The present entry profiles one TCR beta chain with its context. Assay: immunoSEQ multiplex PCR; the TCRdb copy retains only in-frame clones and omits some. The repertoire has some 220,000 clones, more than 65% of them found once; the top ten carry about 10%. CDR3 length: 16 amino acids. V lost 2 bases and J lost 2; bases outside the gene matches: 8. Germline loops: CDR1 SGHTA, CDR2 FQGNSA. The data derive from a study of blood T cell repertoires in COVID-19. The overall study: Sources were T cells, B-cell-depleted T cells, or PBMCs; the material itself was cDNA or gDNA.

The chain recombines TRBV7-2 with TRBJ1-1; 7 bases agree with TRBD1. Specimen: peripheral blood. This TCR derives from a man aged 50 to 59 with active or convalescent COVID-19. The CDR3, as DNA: TGTGCCAGCAGCTTAACTTGGGACAGTCAAAACACTGAAGCTTTCTTT. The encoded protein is CASSLTWDSQNTEAFF.